Listed below are T cell receptor beta chains from one sample, sequenced in a study of identical twins. One entry per CDR3 protein results from TCRdb running MiXCR on the 5' RACE reads. The repertoire holds around 550,000 distinct CDR3 sequences, with about 16% as singletons. This same sample was also taken into another study, of yellow fever vaccine responses in identical twins.

The source material was CD4+ T cells sorted from blood. These receptors came from a young woman in good health. The CDR3 runs from the conserved cysteine through the conserved F or W. The D gene is left open where the match is weak. Size tells how often a clone was seen (once, few, many) or the class of an expanded clone, and some rows leave it out.

- TRBV5-1 - CASSFSSGPSTDTQYF
- TRBV27 - CASSFGPVFYEQYF
many TRBV27 - CASSRAGKPQHF
- TRBV6-5 - CASSYSYPASMNTEAFF
once TRBV27 - CASSLNFMPYNEQFF
few TRBV29-1 TRBD2 CSVESFGTSGGKNEQFF
few TRBV14 - CASSRGEPPGELFF
few TRBV20-1 TRBD2 CSAPRGMGNTGELFF
- TRBV29-1 - CSVAAGNTYEQYF
- TRBV24-1 - CATSETGQRNEQFF
few TRBV12-3/TRBV12-4 TRBD2 CASSPTSGGIPSTDTQYF
few TRBV5-5 - CASSLAAAGRTDTQYF
many TRBV12-3/TRBV12-4 TRBD1 CASSRDRLFTDTQYF
- TRBV3-1 - CASSQIQATPLHF
few TRBV7-9 - CASSLSQGPNEQFF
few TRBV7-9 TRBD1 CASSQRDRGLADTQYF
- TRBV5-1 TRBD2 CASSREGGINEQFF
- TRBV20-1 - CSARDPWGSNTGELFF
many TRBV5-1 - CASSPLPGDGANVLTF
- TRBV2 - CASSEPWTENYGYTF
- TRBV18 TRBD1 CASSPPGQGINYGYTF
- TRBV29-1 TRBD2 CSVGLAEQFF
few TRBV20-1 - CSARVNGETQYF
once TRBV29-1 TRBD2 CSVVLRGGADTQYF
few TRBV20-1 TRBD2 CSARGGLAGAFTDTQYF
- TRBV20-1 - CSASPNRAGTYNEQFF
- TRBV11-2 - CASSLGTTRTGELFF
few TRBV29-1 TRBD2 CSVEDPGIAGYNEQFF
- TRBV5-1 - CASSLGPRDTEAFF
- TRBV6-1 TRBD2 CASSTRGGLAYNEQFF
- TRBV6-4 - CASSEVRGYEQFF